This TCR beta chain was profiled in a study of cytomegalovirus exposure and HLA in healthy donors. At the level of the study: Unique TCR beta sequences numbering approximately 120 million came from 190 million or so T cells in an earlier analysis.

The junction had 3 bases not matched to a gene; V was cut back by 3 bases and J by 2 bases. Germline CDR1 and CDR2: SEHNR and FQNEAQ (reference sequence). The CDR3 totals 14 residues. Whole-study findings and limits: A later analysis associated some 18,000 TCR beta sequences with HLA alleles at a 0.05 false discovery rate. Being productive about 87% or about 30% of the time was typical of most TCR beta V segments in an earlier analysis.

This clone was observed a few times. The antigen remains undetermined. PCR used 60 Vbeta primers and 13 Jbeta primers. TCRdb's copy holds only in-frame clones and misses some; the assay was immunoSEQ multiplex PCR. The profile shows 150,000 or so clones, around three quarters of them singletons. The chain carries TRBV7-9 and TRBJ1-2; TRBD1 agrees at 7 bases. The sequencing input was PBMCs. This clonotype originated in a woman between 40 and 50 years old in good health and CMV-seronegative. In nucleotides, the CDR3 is TGTGCCAGCAGCTTCACAGGGGTGAACTATGGCTACACCTTC. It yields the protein CASSFTGVNYGYTF.